This record looks at one T cell receptor beta chain sequence and its context. What it binds is not known. Constant-segment primers served in 5'RACE that generated TCR alpha and TCR beta cDNA libraries bearing sample barcodes and UMIs. TCRdb fed the 5' RACE reads into MiXCR, producing one record per CDR3 protein. The table has approximately 300,000 distinct CDR3 sequences, roughly 19% seen once. This entry belongs to a study of T-cell memory formation after mild COVID-19. The wider study: Largely donor-specific sequence clusters came from a couple of donors. Study-level findings and limits: Clones which contracted sat mainly in CM and EM if CD4+, and in EMRA if CD8+.

The sample consisted of PBMCs or a T cell subset sorted from them (not recorded which). This sequence was found in a man younger than 35 who had mild COVID-19 (a few samples of this study predate the infection). Cell type and time point are not known.

This CDR3 is CASSYLGGTQRATEAFF. CDR3 bases: TGTGCCAGCAGCTACCTTGGGGGGACCCAGCGGGCCACTGAAGCTTTCTTT. The chain links TRBV11-2 to TRBJ1-1, with D maybe TRBD1 (5 bases). The CDR3 contains 17 residues. V was shortened by 4 bases and J by 4 bases, with 22 bases between the two germline ends. Germline CDR1 SGHAT, CDR2 FQNNGV.